These 23 T cell receptor beta chains were all obtained from the same sample, sequenced in a study of shared clonotypes between healthy human individuals. Clones were sequenced by immunoSEQ multiplex PCR, and TCRdb holds only the in-frame ones, with some missing. This repertoire shows 1.5 million to 2.5 million clones, approximately 95% found once; its top ten account for 1% to 1.5%. CD8 cells regarded as naive lacked CD45RO, were positively chosen for CCR7, and omitted terminally differentiated effector memory CD45RA+ cells. Sequenced material: naive CD8+ T cells sorted from blood. These receptor sequences come from a man aged 18 to 35 in good health.

The rearrangement joins TRBV27 to TRBJ2-3; 7 nucleotides match TRBD2. This CDR3 spans 14 amino acids. From germline, CDR1 is MNHEY and CDR2 SMNVEV (reference sequence). Trimming took 2 bases from V and 5 from J; bases not matched to a gene: 4. The CDR3 sequence: CASSLLAGVDTQYF. The DNA of the CDR3 is TGTGCCAGCAGTTTACTGGCGGGAGTAGATACGCAGTATTTT.

The chain links TRBV4-2 to TRBJ2-5, with D possibly being TRBD1 (6 bases). V was shortened by 1 base and J by 3 bases, with 15 bases between the two germline ends. The CDR3 has 16 amino acids. Germline lookup yields CDR1 LGHNA and CDR2 YNFKEQ. In DNA form, the CDR3 reads TGTGCCAGCAGCCAAGGGTCCTTACCAGGGGAAGAGACCCAGTACTTC. It translates to CASSQGSLPGEETQYF.

The rearrangement links TRBV5-1 to TRBJ1-2; D is unclear. Germline V lookup: CDR1 SGHRS, CDR2 YFSETQ. Between the trimmed V and J ends, which lost 0 bases and 4 bases, there was a span of 4 bases. The CDR3 extends over 12 amino acids. The CDR3 sequence: CASSLGVYGYTF. The DNA of the CDR3 is TGCGCCAGCAGCTTGGGGGTCTATGGCTACACCTTC.

In the case of this clone: The sample has other DNA sequences that encode this CDR3 too. CDR3 sequence reads: CASSLLGGLNTEAFF. The CDR3 region has the DNA TGTGCCAGCAGTTTATTGGGGGGTTTGAACACTGAAGCTTTCTTT. This chain joins TRBV27 and TRBJ1-1, with D possibly TRBD1 on 5 matching bases. This CDR3 is built from 15 residues. Germline values: CDR1 MNHEY, CDR2 SMNVEV (reference sequence). Trimming removed 1 base from V and 0 bases from J, with 9 bases in between.

The rearrangement joins TRBV7-6 to TRBJ2-2; TRBD2 might be the D (5 bases). The CDR3 is 17 amino acids. V was clipped by 2 bases and J by 3 bases, with 16 bases between them. Germline CDR1 is SGHVS and CDR2 is FNYEAQ. CDR3 region: CASSLPHSGVDTGELFF. The CDR3 coding sequence is TGTGCCAGCAGCTTACCTCACTCCGGGGTAGACACCGGGGAGCTGTTTTTT.

V and J are TRBV28 and TRBJ2-2, with 8 nucleotides matching TRBD2. Germline CDR1 is MDHEN and CDR2 is SYDVKM. CDR3 length: 16 amino acids. The trim removed 7 bases at V and 7 bases at J, leaving 14 bases unmatched. CDR3 region: CASNLLGLAGGGELFF. The CDR3 DNA is TGTGCCAGCAACCTACTTGGGCTAGCGGGTGGCGGGGAGCTGTTTTTT.

As to this clone: The same CDR3 can be traced to other DNA sequences in this sample. The genes are TRBV5-1 and TRBJ1-4; no firm D call. CDR1 and CDR2 from the germline V gene are SGHRS and YFSETQ. With 0 bases removed from V and 4 bases from J, the gap between germline ends came to 7 bases. The CDR3 is 14 residues long. CDR3 in amino acids: CASSLVTGNEKLFF. The CDR3, as DNA: TGCGCCAGCAGCTTGGTTACTGGTAATGAAAAACTGTTTTTT.

The V call is TRBV28, the J call TRBJ1-3, with TRBD1 as a possible D gene (6 bases). Germline lookup yields CDR1 MDHEN and CDR2 SYDVKM. The CDR3 spans 18 residues. Trimming cost V 2 bases and J 0 bases, with 17 bases left between them. CDR3 region: CASSLPGQFMSSGNTIYF. CDR3 sequence (DNA): TGTGCCAGCAGTTTACCCGGACAGTTCATGAGCTCTGGAAACACCATATATTTT.

This chain links TRBV4-1 with TRBJ2-2; 9 bases agree with TRBD2. The CDR3 totals 15 residues. The V segment lost 3 bases and the J segment 2 bases; nucleotides outside the gene matches: 1. In germline, CDR1 is MGHRA, CDR2 YSYEKL. CDR3 loop: CASSQGLANTGELFF. Here the CDR3 DNA reads TGCGCCAGCAGCCAGGGACTAGCAAACACCGGGGAGCTGTTTTTT.

The chain couples TRBV6-6 to TRBJ2-7; D unresolved. V lost 0 bases, J lost 2 bases, and 11 bases lay in between. In germline, CDR1 is MNHNY, CDR2 SVGAGI (reference sequence). The length of the CDR3 is 15 residues. DNA for the CDR3: TGTGCCAGCAGTTACTCGGTAGACCCAACCTACGAGCAGTACTTC. Its translation: CASSYSVDPTYEQYF.

J is TRBJ2-1 and V is TRBV7-8, with 8 bases lining up with TRBD1. The CDR3 is 15 amino acids. Germline trimming cut 3 bases from V and 3 bases from J; bases unmatched to any gene: 4. Germline V gene sequence: CDR1 SGHVS, CDR2 FQNEAQ. CDR3 in amino acids: CASSFFRGLYNEQFF. The CDR3 bases are TGTGCCAGCAGCTTCTTCAGGGGGCTCTACAATGAGCAGTTCTTC.

The table lists this clone with a count of one. V and J are TRBV28 and TRBJ2-1, with D possibly being TRBD1 or TRBD2 (5 bases each). Looked up from germline, CDR1 is MDHEN and CDR2 is SYDVKM. The CDR3 covers 15 residues. Trimming cost V 3 bases and J 5 bases, with 14 bases left between them. DNA of the CDR3: TGTGCCAGCAGTTTTGTACCCGAGGGACACAATGAGCAGTTCTTC. Amino acid sequence: CASSFVPEGHNEQFF.

The rearrangement links TRBV30 to TRBJ2-7; 10 bases map to TRBD1. The CDR3 has 14 amino acids. The germline gives CDR1 GTSNPN, CDR2 SVGIG (reference sequence). V lost 5 bases and J lost 5; bases outside the gene matches: 9. The CDR3 loop is CAWAAGTGVNEQYF. The CDR3 nucleotides are TGTGCCTGGGCGGCCGGGACAGGGGTTAACGAGCAGTACTTC.

The table lists this clone with a count of one. The chain links TRBV27 to TRBJ2-2; weak D call: TRBD2 (5 bases). V was pared by 6 bases and J by 3 bases, with 8 bases between. Germline V CDR1 and CDR2: MNHEY, SMNVEV (reference sequence). This CDR3 has 13 amino acids. CDR3 sequence reads: CASSGKDTGELFF. The CDR3 DNA sequence: TGTGCCAGCAGCGGGAAGGACACCGGGGAGCTGTTTTTT.

J is TRBJ2-3 and V is TRBV7-8, with 7 bases aligning to TRBD1. The V gene's germline CDR1 is SGHVS and CDR2 FQNEAQ. The ends lost 5 bases at V and 4 bases at J; junction bases unmatched: 6. CDR3 length: 14 amino acids. DNA for the CDR3: TGTGCCAGCAGCCCGACAGGGAACGCAGATACGCAGTATTTT. It encodes CASSPTGNADTQYF.

The chain uses TRBV9 and TRBJ1-4; 9 nucleotides line up with TRBD1. Germline V gene data show CDR1 as SGDLS and CDR2 as YYNGEE. V lost 3 bases to trimming and J lost 3 bases; unmatched junction nucleotides: 12. This CDR3 has 18 amino acids. CDR3 loop: CASSGLGTGTGANEKLFF. CDR3 coding DNA: TGTGCCAGCAGCGGCCTAGGGACAGGGACGGGAGCTAATGAAAAACTGTTTTTT. Drawing the rest from reference TRBV9 and TRBJ1-4, the complete variable domain is DSGVTQTPKHLITATGQRVTLRCSPRSGDLSVYWYQQSLDQGLQFLIQYYNGEERAKGNILERFSAQQFPDLHSELNLSSLELGDSALYFCASSGLGTGTGANEKLFFGSGTQLSVL.

The V call is TRBV6-1, the J call TRBJ1-6, with 9 bases that match TRBD1. Per the germline V gene, CDR1 is MNHNS and CDR2 is SASEGT. Losses at the gene ends were 8 bases for V and 7 bases for J; bases not matched to a gene: 6. This CDR3 spans 14 amino acids. CDR3 in amino acids: CASEDRGGNSPLHF. DNA for the CDR3: TGTGCCAGCGAGGACAGGGGCGGGAATTCACCCCTCCACTTT.

The chain uses TRBV27 and TRBJ2-1; TRBD2 aligns across 9 bases. Trimming cost V 2 bases and J 7 bases; bases outside gene matches: 6. The CDR3 has 15 residues. Germline CDR1 reads MNHEY; CDR2 reads SMNVEV (reference sequence). The CDR3 loop is CASSLIPLAGNEQFF. For the CDR3, the DNA is TGTGCCAGCAGTTTAATCCCCCTAGCGGGGAATGAGCAGTTCTTC.

The V call is TRBV6-1, the J call TRBJ1-1; D remains unclear. This CDR3 has 15 residues. Germline CDR1 is MNHNS and CDR2 is SASEGT. V was trimmed by 0 bases and J by 1 base, leaving 9 bases between them. The CDR3 here is CASSEADRPNTEAFF. The CDR3 nucleotides read TGTGCCAGCAGTGAAGCAGACCGCCCGAACACTGAAGCTTTCTTT.

The chain couples TRBV7-9 to TRBJ1-6; no clear D gene. Trimming cost V 5 bases and J 5 bases, with 13 bases left between them. There are 15 residues in the CDR3. CDR1 is SEHNR, CDR2 FQNEAQ, per germline (reference sequence). CDR3 coding DNA: TGTGCCAGCAGCAGGGAAGGTGGGAATAATTCACCCCTCCACTTT. Its protein product is CASSREGGNNSPLHF.

V gene TRBV13 combines with J gene TRBJ2-7; the match to TRBD2 covers 9 bases. V trimming: 2 bases; J trimming: 2 bases; junction bases outside the gene matches: 1. This CDR3 has 14 residues. CDR1 and CDR2 (germline): PRHDT, FYEKMQ (reference sequence). CDR3 residues: CASSLSSGTYEQYF. CDR3 nucleotide sequence: TGTGCCAGCAGCTTATCTAGCGGGACCTACGAGCAGTACTTC.

The chain links TRBV5-4 to TRBJ2-5; 9 positions match TRBD2. The CDR3 has 16 residues. V gave up 0 bases and J gave up 5 bases; unmatched junction bases: 8. Germline V gene data show CDR1 as SGHNT and CDR2 as YYREEE (reference sequence). DNA of the CDR3: TGTGCCAGCAGCTTGGTCAGCGGGGGGCCAGGGGAGACCCAGTACTTC. This sequence encodes CASSLVSGGPGETQYF.

This clone has just one count. The chain combines TRBV5-6 with TRBJ1-5; D gene ambiguous. The CDR3 runs 13 residues. Trimming removed 2 bases at V and 1 base at J, with 4 bases between. From germline, CDR1 is SGHDT and CDR2 YYEEEE. CDR3 bases: TGTGCCAGCAGCTTTGGCAGCAATCAGCCCCAGCATTTT. Its translation is CASSFGSNQPQHF.